Given below is one TCR beta chain in context. For TCR beta, libraries came from iRepertoire HTBI primers and Arm-PCR of CDR3 regions. One entry per CDR3 protein results from TCRdb running MiXCR on the multiplex PCR reads. The table records hundreds of thousands of distinct CDR3 sequences, around 30% of them present only once. The data were obtained in a study of regulatory T cells in long-lasting Graves disease. CDR3 size: 15 residues. The V gene lost 5 bases and the J gene lost 4 bases, with 15 bases spanning the gap. Time point indicated: persistent/refractory GD, antithyroid drugs over 5 years with positive TRAb. RNA extracted from PBMCs served as the sequencing template.

This receptor was identified in a female donor with Graves disease. The rearrangement links TRBV12-3 or TRBV12-4 to TRBJ2-1; D gene ambiguous. Source: peripheral blood mononuclear cells (PBMCs), taken when the disease was refractory, from a patient treated with antithyroid drugs. As DNA, the CDR3 is TGTGCCAGCAGTCCTAGAGCCAAAGCTTACAATGAGCAGTTCTTC. It translates to CASSPRAKAYNEQFF.